This paragraph reports one T cell receptor (beta chain). Its specific antigen is unknown. No clone much larger than this one lies a single base away; base qualities are absent. Patients with a history of autoimmune disease or receiving systemic immunosuppression were excluded from the trial. Peripheral blood for TCR sequencing was collected from all dose cohorts at baseline, on cycle 4 day 1, and on cycle 7 day 1. Samples were obtained from an open-label, multicenter, first-in-human phase I dose-escalation trial of ivuxolimab. Adults with locally advanced or metastatic melanoma, renal cell, hepatocellular, or head and neck squamous cell carcinoma were enrolled in the trial. Before TCR sequencing, CD4+ and CD8+ T cells were separately sorted from peripheral blood. Genomic DNA was isolated from the sorted cells so that the TCRbeta CDR3 region could be sequenced. The immunoSEQ Assay was used to sequence the TCRbeta CDR3 regions. TCRdb provides this immuneACCESS table in a form limited to in-frame rearrangements. Some clones are lacking; in checked studies, under half of them reflect an unresolved V gene, and why the rest are absent is not known. The sample table contains 70,000 or so clones; only one count was recorded for around 90% of them. The ten biggest clones cover under 10% of the sample.

The CDR3 runs 15 amino acids, cysteine and phenylalanine included. Only the CDR3 DNA is retained, 45 bases long and in frame from the first base. As encoded in the germline V gene, CDR1 is SQVTM while CDR2 is ANQGSEA. V is pruned by 2 bases and J by 1 base, leaving 4 bases of the junction without a gene match. The source of the sample is a study of OX40 agonist ivuxolimab in advanced cancers. In terms of the full investigation: Ivuxolimab was an agonistic, fully human IgG2 monoclonal antibody directed against OX40 (CD134), a costimulatory receptor. Three dose-escalation patients achieved partial responses, one with hepatocellular carcinoma and two with cutaneous melanoma. In the dose-escalation cohort, around 80% of patients were male, and the mean age was 60 years with a range of roughly 23 to 79. Intravenous ivuxolimab was administered to patients every 2 weeks at six dose levels: 0.01, 0.1, 0.3, 1.5, 3 and 10 mg/kg. Prior anti-PD-1, anti-PD-L1 or anti-CTLA-4 therapy was permitted, and checkpoint inhibitors had been received by less than 45% of dose-escalation patients. Peripheral TCRbeta sequencing was intended to test whether TCR sequence diversity was altered and clonal T-cell expansion was caused by ivuxolimab. The paper reports the monotherapy dose-escalation portion (N = 52 patients) of the phase I ivuxolimab trial. Of the approximately 54 patients in dose escalation, 19 had hepatocellular carcinoma, approximately 15 had melanoma, 9 had renal cell carcinoma and 9 had head and neck cancer.

What the study reported, not specific to this receptor: At doses of 0.1 to 3.0 mg/kg, clonal expansion of both CD4+ and CD8+ T cells in blood was seen between baseline and week 6. In partial responders in the 0.1-3.0 mg/kg groups, normalized peripheral clonal expansion was found to be among the lowest, especially among CD8+ T cells. Which antigens the clonally expanded peripheral T cells were specific for was not determined. Low levels of normalized T-cell clonal expansion were also seen in some patients who did not respond. After ivuxolimab, more expanded clones were found on average in CD8+ T cells than in CD4+ T cells.

This receptor was taken from an adult with an advanced solid tumor such as melanoma, head and neck, liver or kidney cancer. The sequencing used CD4+ or CD8+ T cells sorted from blood, collected in a trial of the OX40 agonist ivuxolimab. The chain couples TRBV29-1 to TRBJ2-2, with 7 junctional bases fitting TRBD1. The DNA is as follows: TGCAGCGTTGAACAAGGGGACAGGAACACCGGGGAGCTGTTTTTT. Its protein is CSVEQGDRNTGELFF.